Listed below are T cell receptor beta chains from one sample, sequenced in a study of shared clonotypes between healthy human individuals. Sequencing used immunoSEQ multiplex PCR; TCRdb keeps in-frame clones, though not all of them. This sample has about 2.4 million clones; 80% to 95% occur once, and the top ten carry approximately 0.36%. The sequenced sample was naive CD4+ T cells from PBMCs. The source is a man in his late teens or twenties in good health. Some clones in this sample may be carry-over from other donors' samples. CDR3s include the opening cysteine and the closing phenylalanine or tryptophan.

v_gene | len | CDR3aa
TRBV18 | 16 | CASSPRAGTMNTEAFF
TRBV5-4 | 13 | CASSVHRGDTQYF
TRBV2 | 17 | CASSEALLRTGTDTQYF
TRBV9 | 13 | CASSVEGSDTQYF
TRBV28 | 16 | CASTPQRGYSTDTQYF
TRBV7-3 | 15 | CASSLGIAGYHEQYF
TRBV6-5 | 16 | CASSYGRFLGANVLTF
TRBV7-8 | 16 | CASSLSLLAGGGEQFF
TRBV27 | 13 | CASIGQAGGTQYF
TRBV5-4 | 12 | CASSLGEGEQYF
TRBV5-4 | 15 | CASSGRGTLLTEAFF
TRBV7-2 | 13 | CASSLVSGDTQYF
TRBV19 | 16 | CASTLSDRGRGQPQHF
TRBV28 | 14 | CASSLGGANTEAFF
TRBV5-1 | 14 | CASSLRTGDQMAFF
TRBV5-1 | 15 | CASSFGGSSYNEQFF
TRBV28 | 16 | CASRSGQIGYGDGYTF
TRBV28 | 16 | CASSPVGAHSGNTIYF
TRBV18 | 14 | CASRSSGSADTQYF
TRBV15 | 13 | CATSLSGPTEAFF
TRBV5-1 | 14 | CASSFRSGNTEAFF
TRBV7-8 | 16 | CASSLLGGLNKNGYTF
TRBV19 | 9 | CASSDAQYF
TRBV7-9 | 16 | CASSIGTSGPSYEQYF
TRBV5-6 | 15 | CASSSRLAAQETQYF
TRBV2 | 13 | CASGTGSNQPQHF
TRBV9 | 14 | CASSVQGGSYGYTF
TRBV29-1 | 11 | CSVMNYNEQFF
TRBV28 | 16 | CASSFSRTVSYNEQFF
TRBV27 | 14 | CASCNWDGNEKLFF
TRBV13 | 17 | CASSLGKGVGMNTEAFF
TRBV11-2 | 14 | CASSSAEEGQPQHF
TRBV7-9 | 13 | CASSLVLQDVLFF
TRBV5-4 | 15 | CASSPGPRGGYEQYF
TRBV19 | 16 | CATRTSGRSTSYEQYF
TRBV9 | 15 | CASSVGAGLNTEAFF
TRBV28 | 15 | CASSSLAENYNEQFF
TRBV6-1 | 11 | CASSEGETQYF
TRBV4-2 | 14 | CASSQGRAKNIQYF
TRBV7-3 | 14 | CASSLIGREETQYF
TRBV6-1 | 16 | CASSGEAAQPNEKLFF
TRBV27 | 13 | CASSFSTEYEQYF
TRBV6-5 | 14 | CASRSTGVRETQYF
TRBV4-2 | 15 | CASSRRDRGDNEQFF
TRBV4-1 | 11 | CASSQWAKPFF
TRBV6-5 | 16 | CASSYLQRRGIDEQFF
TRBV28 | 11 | CASSRTGMEYF
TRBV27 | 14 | CASSLFTPSYEQYF
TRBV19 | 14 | CASSIWRANTEAFF
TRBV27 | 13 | CASSFRGLYGYTF
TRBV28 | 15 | CASSPTGSGLYEQYF
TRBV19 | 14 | CASTGLNSGNTIYF
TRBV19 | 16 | CASRRLSDTKNQPQHF
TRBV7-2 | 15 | CASSPARSSYNEQFF
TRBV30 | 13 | CAWSGGPTDTQYF